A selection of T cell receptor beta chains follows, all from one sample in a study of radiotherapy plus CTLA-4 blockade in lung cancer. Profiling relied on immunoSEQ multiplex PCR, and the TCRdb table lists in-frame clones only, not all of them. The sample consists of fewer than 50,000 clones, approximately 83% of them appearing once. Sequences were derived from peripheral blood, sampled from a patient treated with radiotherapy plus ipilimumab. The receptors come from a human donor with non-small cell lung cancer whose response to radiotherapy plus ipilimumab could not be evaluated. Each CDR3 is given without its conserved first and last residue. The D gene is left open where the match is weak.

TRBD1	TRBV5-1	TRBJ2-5	ASTGQVETQY
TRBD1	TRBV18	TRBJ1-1	ASSPGDRGVAF
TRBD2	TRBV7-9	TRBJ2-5	ASSPPWVAGPQETQY
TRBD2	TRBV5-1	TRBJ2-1	ASSLGLAGATGHIYNEQF
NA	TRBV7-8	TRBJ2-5	ASSLDTGQGTQY
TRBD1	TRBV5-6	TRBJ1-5	ASSIRTGGNQPQH
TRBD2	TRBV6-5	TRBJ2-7	ASSFDSGPAYEQY
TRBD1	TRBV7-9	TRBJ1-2	ASSARTGGIRNGYT
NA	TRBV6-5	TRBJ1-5	ASSYSWGDQPQH
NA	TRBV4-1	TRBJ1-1	ASSPRGGGTEAF
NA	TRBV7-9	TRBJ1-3	ASSEYSGISGNTIY
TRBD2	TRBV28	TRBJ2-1	ASRMGGLAGARSYNEQF
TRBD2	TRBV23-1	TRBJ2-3	ASTPSGGHTQY
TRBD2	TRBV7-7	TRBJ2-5	ASSSSGGAGETQY
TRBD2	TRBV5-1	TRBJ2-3	ASSLGGLAADTQY
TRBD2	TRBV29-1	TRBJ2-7	SVEDPMLAGAGEQY
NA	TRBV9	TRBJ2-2	ASSVGLNTGELF
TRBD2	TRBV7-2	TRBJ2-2	ASSPRTSGGPNTGELF
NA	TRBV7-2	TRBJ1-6	ASRGGLGMSPLH
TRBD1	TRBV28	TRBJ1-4	ASSPPGTDRKLF
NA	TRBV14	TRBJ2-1	ASSYRRGVREQF
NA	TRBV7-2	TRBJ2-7	ASSPGPATGNYEQY
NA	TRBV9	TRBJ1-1	ASSVGGGSGAF
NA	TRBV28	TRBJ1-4	ASSFVQGIGEKLF
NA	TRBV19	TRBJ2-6	ASSLQGSRANVLT
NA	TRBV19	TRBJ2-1	ATRYAGASWAEQF
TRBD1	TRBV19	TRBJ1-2	ASSDDPGQGDYGYT
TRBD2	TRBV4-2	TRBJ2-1	ASSRSGSGYNEQF
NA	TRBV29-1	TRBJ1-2	SGGDWRGYT
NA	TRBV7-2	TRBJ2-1	ASSRQGLALRNEQF
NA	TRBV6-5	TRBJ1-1	ATSEPPTGEAF
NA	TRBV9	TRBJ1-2	ASSSLGRGGYT
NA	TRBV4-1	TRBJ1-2	ASSHWGLHYGYT
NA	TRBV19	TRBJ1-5	ASGTGGSNQPQH
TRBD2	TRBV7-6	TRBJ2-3	ASSFLAESGGADTQY
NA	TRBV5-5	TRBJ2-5	ASSHDGWRPSN
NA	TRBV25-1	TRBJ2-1	ASSVGVNEQF
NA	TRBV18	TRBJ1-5	ASSPRTLYSNQPQH
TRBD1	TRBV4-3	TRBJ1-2	ASSQEPTGGYGYT
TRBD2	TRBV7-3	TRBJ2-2	ASSGSVAGGTGELF
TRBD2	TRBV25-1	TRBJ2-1	ASMSGGYNEQF
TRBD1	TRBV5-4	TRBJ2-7	ASSSRDRVYEQY
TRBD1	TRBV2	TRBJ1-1	ASSMDRGQAEAF
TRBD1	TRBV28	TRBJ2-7	ASRPSDRGPEQY
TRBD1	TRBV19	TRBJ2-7	ASANRGYEQY
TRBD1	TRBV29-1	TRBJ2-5	SVEGGQGFGETQY
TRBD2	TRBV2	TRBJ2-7	ASSSGTISYEQY
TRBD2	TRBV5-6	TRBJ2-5	ASSLFGRPQTQY
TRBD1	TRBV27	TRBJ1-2	ASSSRDRFYGYT
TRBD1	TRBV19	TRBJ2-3	ASSPDRGLGADTQY
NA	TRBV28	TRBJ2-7	ASSWARGLSYEQY
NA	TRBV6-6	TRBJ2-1	ASCIFPEGEQF
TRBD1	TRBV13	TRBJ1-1	ASAQGAHSNTEAF
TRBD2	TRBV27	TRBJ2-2	ASSPGLAGTGELF
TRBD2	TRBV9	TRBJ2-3	ASSVGTTSTDTQY
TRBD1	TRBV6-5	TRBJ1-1	ASSAGTGGRPEAF
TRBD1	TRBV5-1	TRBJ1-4	ASSTRQGRGEKLF